A selection of T cell receptor beta chains follows, all from one sample in a study of T-cell reconstitution after alpha-beta-depleted transplantation in children. MiXCR was run by TCRdb on the PCR reads, yielding one entry per CDR3 protein. This table has hundreds of thousands of distinct CDR3 sequences, under 15% appearing once. This specimen was PBMCs, taken before TCRalphabeta/CD19-depleted stem cell transplant. The receptors here all came from a girl under 10 years old with congenital amegakaryocytic thrombocytopenia, due to receive a stem cell transplant. Each CDR3 is given with its conserved first and last residue. A D gene is named only where the DNA matches it firmly. Rows give clone size only sometimes, using once, few, many, or a class for an expanded clone.

V gene,clone size,J gene,D gene,CDR3 protein,CDR3 DNA
TRBV12-3/TRBV12-4,many,TRBJ1-2,.,CASSSPGRDGNYGYTF,TGTGCCAGCAGTTCCCCTGGCAGGGACGGGAATTATGGCTACACCTTC
TRBV12-3/TRBV12-4,.,TRBJ2-1,TRBD2,CASSLPGGPSWREQFF,TGTGCCAGCAGCCTCCCGGGAGGGCCTTCGTGGCGTGAGCAGTTCTTC
TRBV5-1,many,TRBJ1-2,.,CASSLLYGFGHGYTF,TGCGCCAGCAGCTTGTTGTATGGGTTTGGGCATGGCTACACCTTC
TRBV20-1,many,TRBJ2-2,TRBD2,CSARLAGAGELFF,TGCAGTGCTAGACTAGCGGGAGCCGGGGAGCTGTTTTTT
TRBV12-3/TRBV12-4,.,TRBJ2-1,.,CASSLALYYNEQFF,TGTGCCAGCAGTTTAGCACTTTACTACAATGAGCAGTTCTTC
TRBV6-1,many,TRBJ2-2,.,CASSRGNTGELFF,TGTGCCAGCAGCCGGGGGAACACCGGGGAGCTGTTTTTT
TRBV7-8,many,TRBJ1-1,.,CASSLVLYGGEWMNTEAFF,TGTGCCAGCAGCTTAGTACTCTACGGGGGTGAGTGGATGAACACTGAAGCTTTCTTT
TRBV12-3/TRBV12-4,many,TRBJ2-7,.,CASRAGPYEQYF,TGCGCCAGCAGGGCAGGACCCTACGAGCAGTACTTC
TRBV4-1,.,TRBJ1-2,.,CASSQLPPRRARADSGYTF,TGCGCCAGCAGCCAACTTCCCCCTCGGCGGGCAAGGGCGGATAGTGGCTACACCTTC
TRBV5-1,many,TRBJ1-1,.,CASSLDRGGPRNTEAFF,TGCGCCAGCAGCTTGGATCGTGGGGGACCGAGAAACACTGAAGCTTTCTTT
TRBV7-6,many,TRBJ1-2,TRBD1,CASSLEPGQGSIGYTF,TGTGCCAGCAGCTTAGAACCGGGACAGGGAAGTATTGGCTACACCTTC
TRBV30,few,TRBJ1-3,.,CAWSVPGTTGNTIYF,TGTGCCTGGAGTGTCCCCGGGACGACTGGAAACACCATATATTTT
TRBV29-1,many,TRBJ2-2,.,CSVETSNTGELFF,TGCAGCGTTGAAACGTCCAATACCGGGGAGCTGTTTTTT
TRBV7-9,many,TRBJ2-3,.,CASSLANPGDTQYF,TGTGCCAGCAGCTTAGCCAATCCAGGAGATACGCAGTATTTT
TRBV6-6,many,TRBJ2-1,TRBD1,CATTGDNNEQFF,TGTGCCACAACAGGGGATAACAATGAGCAGTTCTTC
TRBV29-1,many,TRBJ2-2,.,CSASDSHTGELFF,TGCAGCGCCTCGGACAGCCATACCGGGGAGCTGTTTTTT
TRBV4-1,.,TRBJ2-7,.,CASSQERISDSRGDEQYF,TGCGCCAGCAGCCAAGAACGAATTTCCGATTCTAGGGGAGACGAGCAGTACTTC
TRBV5-1,.,TRBJ2-1,TRBD1,CASSFALRDSRNEQFF,TGCGCCAGCAGCTTCGCACTCCGGGACAGTCGAAATGAGCAGTTCTTC
TRBV29-1,many,TRBJ2-1,.,CSVGGLTLSSYNEQFF,TGCAGCGTGGGCGGGCTTACTCTCAGCTCCTACAATGAGCAGTTCTTC
TRBV7-8,few,TRBJ2-3,TRBD2,CASSRRTGGSTDTQYF,TGTGCCAGCAGCCGTCGGACGGGAGGAAGCACAGATACGCAGTATTTT
TRBV12-3/TRBV12-4,.,TRBJ1-3,.,CASRRDGNSGNTIYF,TGTGCCAGCAGGAGGGACGGAAACTCTGGAAACACCATATATTTT
TRBV12-3/TRBV12-4,many,TRBJ2-7,TRBD1,CASSLRRDRGSEQYF,TGTGCCAGCAGTTTACGCCGGGACAGGGGTTCCGAGCAGTACTTC
TRBV20-1,many,TRBJ2-1,TRBD2,CSASASGTYNEQFF,TGCAGTGCTAGTGCTAGCGGAACTTACAATGAGCAGTTCTTC
TRBV29-1,few,TRBJ2-1,TRBD2,CSVDPSGNEQFF,TGCAGCGTTGATCCTAGCGGCAATGAGCAGTTCTTC
TRBV6-1,many,TRBJ1-2,TRBD1,CASKRQGYDGYTF,TGTGCCAGCAAAAGACAGGGGTACGATGGCTACACCTTC
TRBV7-3,many,TRBJ1-1,.,CASSLGGGTNTEAFF,TGTGCCAGCAGCTTAGGGGGGGGTACGAACACTGAAGCTTTCTTT
TRBV20-1,few,TRBJ2-2,TRBD2,CSALQAGGPNTGELFF,TGCAGTGCCCTTCAGGCGGGAGGCCCGAACACCGGGGAGCTGTTTTTT
TRBV4-1,many,TRBJ2-1,.,CASSQVGDFNEQFF,TGCGCCAGCAGCCAAGTCGGGGATTTCAATGAGCAGTTCTTC
TRBV27,.,TRBJ2-7,TRBD2,CASSPGTSGKYEQYF,TGTGCCAGCAGCCCGGGGACTAGCGGAAAGTACGAGCAGTACTTC
TRBV20-1,many,TRBJ2-5,TRBD2,CSAARTSGNSVEETQYF,TGCAGTGCGGCCCGGACTAGCGGGAACAGTGTAGAAGAGACCCAGTACTTC
TRBV12-5,few,TRBJ2-5,.,CASAYRATETQYF,TGTGCTAGTGCCTACAGGGCTACAGAGACCCAGTACTTC